In this sample, the clone carrying this T cell receptor beta chain turned up many times. The antigen is unknown. The sample originates from a study of T-cell memory formation after mild COVID-19. Study conclusions and caveats: There was no confirmation that second-wave clones peaking on day 37 were SARS-CoV-2 specific. Within pre-infection memory, some responding clones were found, suggesting cross-reactive memory joined. Contracting CD4+ clones sat mainly in CM and EM; CD8+ in EMRA.

This CDR3 is built from 14 residues. J gave up 5 bases and V 5 bases, and 6 bases lay outside the gene matches. Germline V CDR1 and CDR2: MNHEY, SMNVEV (reference sequence). Constant-segment primers were used for 5'RACE, and the resulting TCR alpha and TCR beta cDNA libraries carried sample barcodes and UMIs. In TCRdb, the 5' RACE reads were re-called with MiXCR into one record per CDR3 protein. The data show about 90,000 distinct CDR3 sequences, more than 10% seen once. This chain connects TRBV27 to TRBJ2-5; 9 bases agree with TRBD1. The TCR sequence derives from an adult woman who had mild COVID-19 (a few samples of this study predate the infection). Cell type and time point are not known. The material sequenced was PBMCs or a T cell subset sorted from them (not recorded which). The CDR3 DNA is TGTGCCAGCAGTAGACAGGGGGAGGAGGAGACCCAGTACTTC. Its protein product is CASSRQGEEETQYF.